The 25 T cell receptor beta chains in this list originate from one sample, sequenced in a study of beta chain features in type 1 diabetes (dated by TCRdb to the late 2010s). Preparation of the library involved the immunoSEQ multiplex PCR assay. All of the isolated RNA was reverse transcribed with the High Capacity cDNA Reverse Transcription Kit, so expressed TCRB transcripts were sequenced. Held by TCRdb, this immuneACCESS table contains in-frame sequences only and omits some clones. Under half of the omission traces to an unresolved V gene where checked; the cause of the rest is unknown. Counted in this sample were under 500,000 clones; 30% of them appeared once. 0.065% of the sample goes to the ten largest clones. Sequencing was carried out using naive CD4+ T cells from blood. The label giving this sample's cell subset or site can be read as: true naive CD4+ T cells. The receptors were gathered from a man aged 18-30 years in good health.

The chain is built from TRBV29-1 and TRBJ2-1, with 10 bases matching TRBD2. The CDR3 is 15 amino acids. CDR1 SQVTM and CDR2 ANQGSEA come from the germline V gene. Unmatched junction bases numbered 10, after V lost 7 bases and J lost 4 bases. CDR3 region: CSGRTSGRYYNEQFF. The CDR3 region has the DNA TGCAGCGGACGGACTAGCGGCAGGTATTACAATGAGCAGTTCTTC.

This clone was counted only a few times. This chain's CDR3 is CASSYSRSGFGDEQFF. CDR3 nucleotides: TGTGCCAGCAGTTACTCGCGTAGCGGGTTTGGTGATGAGCAGTTCTTC. V gene TRBV6-5 combines with J gene TRBJ2-1, with 7 bases lining up with TRBD2. The J segment lost 8 bases and the V segment lost 0 bases, leaving 10 bases of the junction unmatched. Germline values: CDR1 MNHEY, CDR2 SVGAGI. The CDR3 spans 16 residues.

The chain combines TRBV7-3 with TRBJ2-1, with 9 nucleotides matching TRBD2. V trimming: 3 bases; J trimming: 9 bases; junction bases outside the gene matches: 18. Germline loops: CDR1 SGHTA, CDR2 FQGTGA. This CDR3 is 18 amino acids long. CDR3 in DNA: TGTGCCAGCAGCTTTGAAGCCGCCAGCGGGAGGCCGCGGGGTGAGCAGTTCTTC. Protein product: CASSFEAASGRPRGEQFF.

This clone has only a few counts. V and J are TRBV14 and TRBJ1-2; unclear D gene. The CDR3 is made up of 15 amino acids. Trimming stripped 1 base from V and 2 bases from J, with 11 bases between. Germline assignment: CDR1 SGHDN and CDR2 FVKESK. CDR3 loop: CASSQVAGANYGYTF. In DNA, the CDR3 is TGTGCCAGCAGCCAAGTTGCAGGAGCAAACTATGGCTACACCTTC.

This clone turned up a few times. The gene calls are TRBV7-9 and TRBJ2-7; D remains unclear. The CDR3 extends over 15 amino acids. CDR1 and CDR2 from the germline V gene are SEHNR and FQNEAQ (reference sequence). The V and J ends lost 1 base and 0 bases respectively, with 10 bases between them. The CDR3 nucleotides read TGTGCCAGCAGCTTAGTGGCCGGCGGCTCCTACGAGCAGTACTTC. It specifies CASSLVAGGSYEQYF.

This clone has a handful of counts. The chain carries TRBV10-1 and TRBJ2-3, with 7 bases identical to TRBD1. This CDR3 spans 15 amino acids. CDR1 WNHNN and CDR2 SYGVQD come from the germline V gene (reference sequence). The V and J ends lost 4 bases and 1 base, in that order; junction bases with no gene match: 5. CDR3 coding DNA: TGCGCCAGCAGTGGAATTGGACAGGGCACAGATACGCAGTATTTT. Encoded protein: CASSGIGQGTDTQYF.

This chain links TRBV30 with TRBJ1-1; no definite D call. The CDR3 is made up of 14 amino acids. CDR1 is GTSNPN, CDR2 SVGIG, per germline (reference sequence). The V end lost 4 bases, the J end lost 0 bases, and 12 bases lay between the germline ends. In DNA, the CDR3 is TGTGCCTGGAAGTTCCGGCAGTTGAACACTGAAGCTTTCTTT. It codes for CAWKFRQLNTEAFF.

CDR3 loop: CASSRGTGLGNEQFF. The CDR3 nucleotides read TGTGCCAGCTCACGAGGGACAGGGCTAGGTAATGAGCAGTTCTTC. The chain is built from TRBV18 and TRBJ2-1; 9 nucleotides line up with TRBD1. V lost 4 bases, J lost 7 bases, and 8 bases stayed unmatched. Germline loops: CDR1 KGHSH, CDR2 LQKENI. The CDR3 totals 15 residues. Variable domain in full (rest from reference TRBV18 and TRBJ2-1): NAGVMQNPRHLVRRRGQEARLRCSPMKGHSHVYWYRQLPEEGLKFMVYLQKENIIDESGMPKERFSAEFPKEGPSILRIQQVVRGDSAAYFCASSRGTGLGNEQFFGPGTRLTVL.

The chain couples TRBV7-2 to TRBJ2-3; D possibly corresponds to TRBD1 (5 bases). V lost 1 base and J lost 1, with 12 bases in between. Germline loops: CDR1 SGHTA, CDR2 FQGNSA. The CDR3 totals 16 residues. The CDR3 DNA reads as TGTGCCAGCAGCTTAGACGGCAGGGTTGGCACAGATACGCAGTATTTT. The encoded protein is CASSLDGRVGTDTQYF.

The chain links TRBV9 to TRBJ2-1; 13 bases are shared with TRBD2. This CDR3 has 15 residues. The V segment lost 4 bases and the J segment 6 bases; nucleotides outside the gene matches: 4. Germline values: CDR1 SGDLS, CDR2 YYNGEE. CDR3 coding DNA: TGTGCCAGCAGCCGACTAGCGGGAGGCATCAATGAGCAGTTCTTC. It encodes CASSRLAGGINEQFF.

The chain links TRBV6-5 to TRBJ2-7; tentative D call: TRBD1 (6 bases). Between the trimmed V and J ends, which lost 8 bases and 6 bases, there was a span of 14 bases. CDR3 length equals 12 residues. The germline CDR1 and CDR2 sequences are MNHEY and SVGAGI. For the CDR3, the DNA is TGTGCCAGCGGTACAGGGTTAAGCGAGCAGTACTTC. Translated, it gives CASGTGLSEQYF.

This clone turned up a few times. The sample has other DNA sequences that encode this CDR3 too. This chain uses TRBV6-5 with TRBJ2-7, with D perhaps TRBD1 or TRBD2 (5 bases each). Germline V gene lookup returns CDR1 MNHEY and CDR2 SVGAGI. CDR3 size: 11 residues. The V end lost 3 bases, the J end lost 6 bases, and 6 bases lay between the germline ends. Here the CDR3 DNA reads TGTGCCAGCAGTTATGGGGGCGAGCAGTACTTC. It yields the protein CASSYGGEQYF.

The sample holds a few counts of this clone. The CDR3 loop is CSVAGTGVAYEQYF. In nucleotides, the CDR3 is TGCAGCGTCGCCGGGACAGGGGTAGCCTACGAGCAGTACTTC. This chain joins TRBV29-1 and TRBJ2-7, with TRBD1 matching over 10 bases. After removal of 6 bases from V and 2 bases from J, the junction contained 7 bases not matched to a gene. The CDR3 runs 14 residues. The germline gives CDR1 SQVTM, CDR2 ANQGSEA.

This chain joins TRBV28 and TRBJ1-1, with a weak D call TRBD1 (6 bases). From germline, CDR1 is MDHEN and CDR2 SYDVKM. V lost 6 bases and J lost 0, with 14 bases in between. The CDR3 has 15 residues. The CDR3 region is CASRQPTGMNTEAFF. CDR3 bases: TGTGCCAGCAGACAACCTACAGGGATGAACACTGAAGCTTTCTTT.

The chain combines TRBV18 with TRBJ1-5; D gene ambiguous. Germline CDR1 is KGHSH and CDR2 is LQKENI. The CDR3 has 15 amino acids. V lost 1 base to trimming and J lost 0 bases, with 7 bases between them. This CDR3 reads CASSPLANSNQPQHF. CDR3 sequence (DNA): TGTGCCAGCTCACCACTGGCGAATAGCAATCAGCCCCAGCATTTT.

The table lists this clone with a few counts. The chain links TRBV30 to TRBJ2-4; tentative D call: TRBD1 (6 bases). V was clipped by 1 base and J by 7 bases, with 20 bases between them. Germline V gene lookup returns CDR1 GTSNPN and CDR2 SVGIG (reference sequence). This CDR3 is built from 16 residues. CDR3 sequence: CAWSGGRGWVGNIQYF. The CDR3, as DNA: TGTGCCTGGAGTGGAGGCAGGGGATGGGTTGGGAACATTCAGTACTTC.

In this sample, this clone turned up a few times. This chain uses TRBV29-1 with TRBJ2-3; 9 nucleotides match TRBD2. CDR3 length: 19 residues. Germline trimming cut 2 bases from V and 4 bases from J; bases unmatched to any gene: 19. Germline V gene data show CDR1 as SQVTM and CDR2 as ANQGSEA. The chain's CDR3 is CSVEIHGSLAGGRADTQYF. The CDR3 region has the DNA TGCAGCGTTGAAATCCATGGCTCACTAGCGGGTGGAAGGGCAGATACGCAGTATTTT.

This clone has a handful of counts. The chain couples TRBV30 to TRBJ2-1; TRBD2 matches at 8 bases. The CDR3 loop spans 15 amino acids. J gave up 0 bases and V 2 bases, and 3 bases lay outside the gene matches. Germline CDR1 is GTSNPN and CDR2 is SVGIG (reference sequence). CDR3 DNA: TGTGCCTGGAGTCCTGGGACTAGCTCCTACAATGAGCAGTTCTTC. Amino acid sequence: CAWSPGTSSYNEQFF.

CDR3 bases: TGTGCCAGCAGTTCCTGGAGGACAGCCTACGAGCAGTACTTC. This encodes CASSSWRTAYEQYF. The rearrangement joins TRBV7-8 to TRBJ2-7; D may be TRBD1 (6 bases). The germline gives CDR1 SGHVS, CDR2 FQNEAQ. CDR3 length: 14 amino acids. The germline V and J ends were trimmed by 6 bases and 2 bases, with 14 bases remaining between them.

This clone was seen a handful of times. The rearrangement uses TRBV28 and TRBJ2-5; no clear D. This CDR3 is 14 amino acids long. The germline gives CDR1 MDHEN, CDR2 SYDVKM. The ends were cut back, 2 bases at V and 5 bases at J, with 12 bases in the middle. CDR3 sequence (DNA): TGTGCCAGCAGTTTAGGCGGAGAGAGGGAGACCCAGTACTTC. Amino acids: CASSLGGERETQYF.

The chain couples TRBV4-3 to TRBJ2-5; the D is unclear. Germline assignment: CDR1 LGHNA and CDR2 YSLEER. The CDR3 runs to 14 residues. V lost 2 bases and J 5 bases, leaving 12 bases between the germline ends. The CDR3 nucleotides are TGCGCCAGCAGCCAAACTATGGGGTCGGAGACCCAGTACTTC. Its translation is CASSQTMGSETQYF.

The chain combines TRBV28 with TRBJ2-3; possible D gene TRBD1, 6 bases. From germline, CDR1 is MDHEN and CDR2 SYDVKM. The CDR3 covers 17 residues. Deletions cut 7 bases from V and 1 base from J, with 21 bases between. The CDR3 spells CASNPLGQGSRTDTQYF. The CDR3 DNA is TGTGCCAGCAACCCCCTGGGGCAGGGGAGTCGCACAGATACGCAGTATTTT.

This clone was detected a few times. The gene calls are TRBV28 and TRBJ2-7; tentative D call: TRBD1 (5 bases). This CDR3 has 12 amino acids. Germline loops: CDR1 MDHEN, CDR2 SYDVKM. V was shortened by 2 bases and J by 5 bases, with 7 bases between the two germline ends. This CDR3 reads CASSLLRDEQYF. The CDR3 DNA sequence: TGTGCCAGCAGTTTACTCAGGGACGAGCAGTACTTC.

The chain is built from TRBV6-5 and TRBJ1-2, with 8 nucleotides matching TRBD1. The V gene end was trimmed by 6 bases and the J gene end by 7 bases; junction bases not matched to a gene: 7. Germline-derived CDR1 and CDR2 are MNHEY and SVGAGI. The CDR3 runs 13 residues. Here the CDR3 DNA reads TGTGCCAGCAGGGCGGACAGGGCACGTGGCTACACCTTC. Translation: CASRADRARGYTF.

The genes are TRBV29-1 and TRBJ2-1; the match to TRBD1 covers 11 bases. This CDR3 region has 16 residues. Per the germline V gene, CDR1 is SQVTM and CDR2 is ANQGSEA. Trimming cost V 0 bases and J 1 base; bases outside gene matches: 2. The CDR3 spells CSVEEGQGDSYNEQFF. The CDR3 DNA follows: TGCAGCGTTGAAGAGGGACAGGGGGATTCCTACAATGAGCAGTTCTTC.